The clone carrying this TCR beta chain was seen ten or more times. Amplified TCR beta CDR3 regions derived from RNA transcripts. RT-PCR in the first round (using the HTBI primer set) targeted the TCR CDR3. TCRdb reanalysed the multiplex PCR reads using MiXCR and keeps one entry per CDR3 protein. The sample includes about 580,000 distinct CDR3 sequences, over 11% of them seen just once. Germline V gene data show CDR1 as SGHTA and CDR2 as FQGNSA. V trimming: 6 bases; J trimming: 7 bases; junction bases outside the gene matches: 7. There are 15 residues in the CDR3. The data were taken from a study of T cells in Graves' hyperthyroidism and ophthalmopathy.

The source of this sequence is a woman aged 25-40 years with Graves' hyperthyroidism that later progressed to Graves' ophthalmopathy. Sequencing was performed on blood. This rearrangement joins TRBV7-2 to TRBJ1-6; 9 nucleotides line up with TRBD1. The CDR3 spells CASSTQGAQNSPLHF. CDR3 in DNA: TGTGCCAGCAGTACACAGGGGGCGCAGAATTCACCCCTCCACTTT. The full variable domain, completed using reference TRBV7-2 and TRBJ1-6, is GAGVSQSPSNKVTEKGKDVELRCDPISGHTALYWYRQSLGQGLEFLIYFQGNSAPDKSGLPSDRFSAERTGGSVSTLTIQRTQQEDSAVYLCASSTQGAQNSPLHFGNGTRLTVT.